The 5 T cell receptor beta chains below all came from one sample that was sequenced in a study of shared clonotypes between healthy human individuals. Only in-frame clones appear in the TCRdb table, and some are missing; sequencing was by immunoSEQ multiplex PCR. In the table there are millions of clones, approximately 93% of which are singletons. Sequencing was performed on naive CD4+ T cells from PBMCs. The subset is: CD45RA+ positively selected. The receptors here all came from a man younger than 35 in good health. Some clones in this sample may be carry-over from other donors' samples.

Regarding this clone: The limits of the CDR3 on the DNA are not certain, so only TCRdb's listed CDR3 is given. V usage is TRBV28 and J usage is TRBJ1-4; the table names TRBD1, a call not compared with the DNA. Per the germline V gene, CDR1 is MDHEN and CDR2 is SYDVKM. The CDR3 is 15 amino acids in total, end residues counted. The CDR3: CASSTSTGSREKLFF.

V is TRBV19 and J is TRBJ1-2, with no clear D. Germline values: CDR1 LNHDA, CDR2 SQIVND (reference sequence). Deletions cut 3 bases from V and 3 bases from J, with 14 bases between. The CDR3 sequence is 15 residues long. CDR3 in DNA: TGTGCCAGTAGTATTTTGGTCCGCCCGGACTATGGCTACACCTTC. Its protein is CASSILVRPDYGYTF.

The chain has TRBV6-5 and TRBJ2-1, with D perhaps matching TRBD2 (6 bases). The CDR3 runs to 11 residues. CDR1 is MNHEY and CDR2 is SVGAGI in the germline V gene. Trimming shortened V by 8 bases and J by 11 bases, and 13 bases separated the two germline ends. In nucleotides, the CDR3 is TGTGCCAGCTCACGGGGAGGTAAGCAGTTCTTC. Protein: CASSRGGKQFF.

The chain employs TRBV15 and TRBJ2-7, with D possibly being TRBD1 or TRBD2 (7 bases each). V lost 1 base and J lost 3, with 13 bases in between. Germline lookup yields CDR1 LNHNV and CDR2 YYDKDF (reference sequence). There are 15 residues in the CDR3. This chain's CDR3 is CATSRGEGAIYEQYF. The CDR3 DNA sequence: TGTGCCACCAGCAGAGGGGAGGGGGCGATCTACGAGCAGTACTTC.

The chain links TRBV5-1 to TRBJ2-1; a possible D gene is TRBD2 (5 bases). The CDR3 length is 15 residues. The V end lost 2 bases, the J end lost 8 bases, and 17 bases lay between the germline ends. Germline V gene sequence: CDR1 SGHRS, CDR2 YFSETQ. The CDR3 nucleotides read TGCGCCAGCAGCTTCGACCCGGGGTCATATGATGAGCAGTTCTTC. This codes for CASSFDPGSYDEQFF. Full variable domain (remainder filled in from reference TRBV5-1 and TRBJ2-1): KAGVTQTPRYLIKTRGQQVTLSCSPISGHRSVSWYQQTPGQGLQFLFEYFSETQRNKGNFPGRFSGRQFSNSRSEMNVSTLELGDSALYLCASSFDPGSYDEQFFGPGTRLTVL.